Presented here are 23 T cell receptor beta chains from one specimen sequenced in a study of blood T cell repertoires in COVID-19. Clones were read by immunoSEQ multiplex PCR, and TCRdb kept only the in-frame ones, dropping some. The sample shows about 300,000 clones, about 82% of them seen only once. Sequencing was done on a sample of peripheral blood. The source is a woman aged 45-65 years with acute or convalescent COVID-19.

The chain joins TRBV7-2 to TRBJ2-1; D gene uncertain. The CDR3 loop spans 15 amino acids. The V end lost 0 bases, the J end lost 0 bases, and 6 bases lay between the germline ends. Germline CDR1 SGHTA, CDR2 FQGNSA. The CDR3, as DNA: TGTGCCAGCAGCTTAGCCCGGAGCTCCTACAATGAGCAGTTCTTC. Encoded protein: CASSLARSSYNEQFF.

The rearrangement joins TRBV7-2 to TRBJ2-3; 12 nucleotides align to TRBD2. This CDR3 has 15 residues. V gave up 5 bases and J gave up 4 bases; unmatched junction bases: 4. Germline CDR1 and CDR2: SGHTA and FQGNSA. The CDR3 nucleotides are TGTGCCAGCAGCGTGACTAGCGGGAGCCCAGATACGCAGTATTTT. It is translated as CASSVTSGSPDTQYF.

The chain is built from TRBV7-2 and TRBJ1-4; TRBD1 agrees at 7 bases. V was pared by 5 bases and J by 14 bases, with 11 bases of the junction left unmatched. The CDR3 extends over 13 amino acids. Germline assignment: CDR1 SGHTA and CDR2 FQGNSA. The CDR3 region is CASSPGGRVRLFF. CDR3 DNA: TGTGCCAGCAGCCCAGGGGGGCGGGTTCGTCTGTTTTTT.

The chain has TRBV30 and TRBJ1-1; D ambiguous. The V gene lost 7 bases and the J gene lost 0 bases, with 12 bases spanning the gap. Germline V gives CDR1 GTSNPN, CDR2 SVGIG (reference sequence). CDR3 length: 13 amino acids. CDR3 bases: TGTGCCTCCCAGATTGGCATGAACACTGAAGCTTTCTTT. This codes for CASQIGMNTEAFF.

The rearrangement links TRBV4-1 to TRBJ2-1; D possibly corresponds to TRBD1 (6 bases). The V and J ends lost 1 base and 4 bases respectively, with 14 bases between them. The CDR3 is made up of 16 amino acids. CDR1 and CDR2 from the germline V gene are MGHRA and YSYEKL. CDR3 loop: CASSQVGRGHYNEQFF. CDR3 sequence (DNA): TGCGCCAGCAGCCAAGTTGGCAGGGGCCATTACAATGAGCAGTTCTTC.

As regards this clone: One junction end does not reproduce the germline sequence, and a read error may be involved. The rearrangement links TRBV5-6 to TRBJ1-1, with D possibly being TRBD1 (5 bases). Germline V gives CDR1 SGHDT, CDR2 YYEEEE. The CDR3 sequence is 13 residues long. Written as DNA, the CDR3 is TGTGCCAGCAGCTTGTCGGCAGGGCTGGAAGGTTTCTTT. Protein: CASSLSAGLEGFF. The full variable domain, completed using reference TRBV5-6 and TRBJ1-1, is DAGVTQSPTHLIKTRGQQVTLRCSPKSGHDTVSWYQQALGQGPQFIFQYYEEEERQRGNFPDRFSGHQFPNYSSELNVNALLLGDSALYLCASSLSAGLEGFFGQGTRLTVV.

The rearrangement links TRBV30 to TRBJ2-1; 7 nucleotides agree with TRBD2. Losses at the gene ends were 7 bases for V and 9 bases for J; bases not matched to a gene: 9. Germline CDR1 GTSNPN, CDR2 SVGIG (reference sequence). This CDR3 is 12 amino acids long. CDR3 region: CAFGLGRGEQFF. CDR3 DNA sequence: TGTGCCTTCGGACTAGGAAGGGGTGAGCAGTTCTTC. The whole variable domain, filled in from reference TRBV30 and TRBJ2-1, reads SQTIHQWPATLVQPVGSPLSLECTVEGTSNPNLYWYRQAAGRGLQLLFYSVGIGQISSEVPQNLSASRPQDRQFILSSKKLLLSDSGFYLCAFGLGRGEQFFGPGTRLTVL.

DNA of the CDR3: TGTGCCAGCAACTCCGGGAGGGGGCGATCGTACAATGAGCAGTTCTTC. Amino acid sequence: CASNSGRGRSYNEQFF. The chain recombines TRBV28 with TRBJ2-1, with D possibly being TRBD2 (8 bases). The CDR3 covers 16 residues. V lost 7 bases, J lost 4 bases, and 20 bases lay in between. Germline V gene lookup returns CDR1 MDHEN and CDR2 SYDVKM.

The V gene is TRBV29-1, the J gene TRBJ2-7; tentative D call: TRBD2 (5 bases). CDR1 and CDR2 from the germline V gene are SQVTM and ANQGSEA. This CDR3 region has 12 residues. Trimming took off 4 bases at V and 2 bases at J, with 9 bases between the two ends. The CDR3 coding sequence is TGCAGCGTTGTCGTCGGGACCTACGAGCAGTACTTC. Encoded protein: CSVVVGTYEQYF.

This chain's CDR3 is CAWSLGQGATNEKLFF. Here the CDR3 DNA reads TGTGCCTGGAGTCTTGGACAGGGGGCAACTAATGAAAAACTGTTTTTT. This chain joins TRBV30 and TRBJ1-4; 10 bases agree with TRBD1. Germline V gene sequence: CDR1 GTSNPN, CDR2 SVGIG (reference sequence). CDR3 length: 16 residues. V shed 2 bases and J 0 bases; nucleotides not matched to a gene: 3.

This rearrangement joins TRBV14 to TRBJ2-7; 11 nucleotides agree with TRBD2. Germline V gene data show CDR1 as SGHDN and CDR2 as FVKESK. The CDR3 is 16 residues long. J gave up 5 bases and V 1 base, and 7 bases lay outside the gene matches. This CDR3 is CASSQGPTSGIHEQYF. The CDR3, as DNA: TGTGCCAGCAGCCAAGGACCGACTAGCGGGATCCACGAGCAGTACTTC.

V and J are TRBV24-1 and TRBJ2-1; TRBD1 is a possible D gene (5 bases). CDR1 is KGHDR, CDR2 SFDVKD, per germline. Trimming took off 3 bases at V and 10 bases at J, with 15 bases between the two ends. The CDR3 runs 14 residues. CDR3 residues: CATSDPSQGVEQFF. CDR3 DNA sequence: TGTGCCACCAGTGATCCGAGCCAGGGTGTAGAGCAGTTCTTC.

A remark on this clone: The sample has other DNA sequences that encode this CDR3 too. The chain recombines TRBV9 with TRBJ2-1; D is uncertain. Trimming pared 0 bases from V and 7 bases from J, leaving 8 bases between. This CDR3 comprises 13 residues. Germline V CDR1 and CDR2: SGDLS, YYNGEE. The CDR3 loop is CASSVAGNNEQFF. CDR3 bases: TGTGCCAGCAGCGTAGCGGGTAATAATGAGCAGTTCTTC. Full variable domain (remainder filled in from reference TRBV9 and TRBJ2-1): DSGVTQTPKHLITATGQRVTLRCSPRSGDLSVYWYQQSLDQGLQFLIQYYNGEERAKGNILERFSAQQFPDLHSELNLSSLELGDSALYFCASSVAGNNEQFFGPGTRLTVL.

J is TRBJ2-2 and V is TRBV9; maybe TRBD2 (6 bases). Trimming cost V 0 bases and J 3 bases, with 9 bases left between them. Germline-derived CDR1 and CDR2 are SGDLS and YYNGEE. This CDR3 is 15 amino acids long. This chain's CDR3 is CASSVDGGYTGELFF. In DNA form, the CDR3 reads TGTGCCAGCAGCGTAGATGGGGGGTACACCGGGGAGCTGTTTTTT.

The V gene is TRBV7-3, the J gene TRBJ2-1, with D maybe TRBD2 (5 bases). Germline V gene lookup returns CDR1 SGHTA and CDR2 FQGTGA. CDR3 size: 13 residues. V was trimmed by 0 bases and J by 9 bases, leaving 9 bases between them. CDR3 nucleotide sequence: TGTGCCAGCAGCTTAACCCCTAGCAGTGAGCAGTTCTTC. Translating it yields CASSLTPSSEQFF.

This rearrangement joins TRBV7-3 to TRBJ2-7; 10 bases align to TRBD1. J gave up 3 bases and V 5 bases, and 7 bases lay outside the gene matches. Germline assignment: CDR1 SGHTA and CDR2 FQGTGA. The length of the CDR3 is 15 residues. The CDR3 is CASSAGTGAIYEQYF. The CDR3, as DNA: TGTGCCAGCAGCGCCGGGACAGGGGCGATCTACGAGCAGTACTTC.

This sequence joins TRBV28 and TRBJ2-5, with D possibly being TRBD1 (5 bases). V was clipped by 6 bases and J by 2 bases, with 22 bases between them. The germline V gene has CDR1 MDHEN and CDR2 SYDVKM. This CDR3 contains 17 residues. The CDR3 reads CASRRFLRGREQETQYF. The CDR3 DNA sequence: TGTGCCAGCAGGAGATTCCTAAGGGGCCGAGAACAAGAGACCCAGTACTTC.

This chain joins TRBV24-1 and TRBJ2-5; D is undetermined. Per germline, CDR1 KGHDR and CDR2 SFDVKD. This CDR3 has 12 residues. The V end was cut by 4 bases, the J end by 2 bases, with 4 bases between. For the CDR3, the DNA is TGTGCCACCAGTGACTCGCAAGAGACCCAGTACTTC. It translates to CATSDSQETQYF.

This clone was detected only once. The V gene is TRBV27, the J gene TRBJ2-3; 7 positions match TRBD2. The CDR3 sequence is 16 residues long. Germline assignment: CDR1 MNHEY and CDR2 SMNVEV (reference sequence). J lost 8 bases, V lost 6 bases, and 17 bases had no gene match. CDR3 DNA: TGTGCCAGCAGCCTGACCGGGACTCCCCCGGGGGGTACGCAGTATTTT. It yields the protein CASSLTGTPPGGTQYF.

The chain carries TRBV6-5 and TRBJ1-2; D gene unclear. With 9 bases removed from V and 7 bases from J, the gap between germline ends came to 12 bases. Germline V lookup: CDR1 MNHEY, CDR2 SVGAGI. The CDR3 loop spans 11 amino acids. The CDR3 sequence is CASSREGGYTF. The CDR3 nucleotides read TGTGCCAGTTCAAGAGAGGGTGGCTACACCTTC.

This chain links TRBV14 with TRBJ2-2; D is ambiguous. The CDR3 is 14 amino acids. The V and J ends lost 0 bases and 5 bases respectively, with 7 bases between them. CDR1 is SGHDN, CDR2 FVKESK, per germline. The CDR3 reads CASSQELATGELFF. The CDR3 coding sequence is TGTGCCAGCAGCCAAGAGTTAGCTACCGGGGAGCTGTTTTTT.

The J gene is TRBJ2-1, the V gene TRBV5-1; D unclear. This CDR3 contains 16 residues. The germline gives CDR1 SGHRS, CDR2 YFSETQ. The V and J ends lost 0 bases and 0 bases respectively, with 10 bases between them. The CDR3 DNA reads TGCGCCAGCAGCTTGGTGGCTGCCAGCTCCTACAATGAGCAGTTCTTC. Encoded protein: CASSLVAASSYNEQFF.

V gene TRBV5-1 combines with J gene TRBJ1-2; tentatively, D is TRBD1 (5 bases). The ends were cut back, 4 bases at V and 8 bases at J, with 12 bases in the middle. Germline CDR1 is SGHRS and CDR2 is YFSETQ. The CDR3 is made up of 12 amino acids. CDR3 sequence (DNA): TGCGCCAGCAGCGACCCGGGGGTCGGCTACACCTTC. Protein sequence: CASSDPGVGYTF.